This TCR beta chain emerged from a study of cytomegalovirus exposure and HLA in healthy donors. With 6 bases clipped from V and 4 bases from J, the junction kept 7 bases outside the gene matches. CDR1 MRHNA and CDR2 SNTAGT come from the germline V gene. This CDR3 spans 15 amino acids. Concerning this clone: Its antigen is undetermined.

The study's findings and limits: What a later analysis reportedly showed was that an Asian-associated ancestry cluster had fewer N-insertions than the 666-donor mean.

The PCR was carried out with 60 Vbeta primers and 13 Jbeta primers. Generated by immunoSEQ multiplex PCR, the TCRdb table keeps only in-frame clones and is missing some. The table lists about 170,000 clones, around 62% of them singletons. The source of this sequence is a man aged 40-55 years in good health and CMV-seronegative. The rearrangement joins TRBV6-4 to TRBJ2-3; 10 positions match TRBD1. The sample was PBMCs. The CDR3 sequence: CASSADRGGADTQYF. The CDR3, as DNA: TGTGCCAGCAGCGCGGACAGGGGGGGAGCAGATACGCAGTATTTT.